This entry is about one TCR beta chain. This clonotype registers as medium-sized (0.01 to 0.1%) within its sample. Its target antigen remains unknown. No quality values exist for individual bases; no much larger clone is one base distant. These data originate in a study of spatial heterogeneity in lung cancer (dated by TCRdb to between 2017 and 2020). Regarding the study in general: Beta-chain transcripts were consistently detected in greater numbers than alpha-chain transcripts, which likely reflected higher beta-chain transcript abundance. In tumor regions, TCR transcript counts showed a strong correlation with a T cell transcriptional module score derived from matched bulk RNA-seq. In the raw uncorrected reads, each unique combination of TCR and UMI appeared on average more than ten times. In non-small cell lung cancer, the study quantitatively compared TCR alpha and beta repertoires across several tumor regions, matched nontumor lung, and blood. Nonsynonymous mutation counts, determined by whole-exome sequencing of tumor tissue, were related to features of the TCR repertoire. At surgery, both alpha and beta chains were TCR-sequenced in 200 to 250 tumor regions, fewer than 65 matched nontumor lung samples and 56 PBMC samples.

Including cysteine and phenylalanine, the CDR3 has 12 amino acids. The CDR3 DNA has 36 bases and is translated from base 1. Reading the germline V gene gives CDR1 KGHSH and CDR2 LQKENI. V gives up 6 bases and J gives up 2 bases, and the segment between their germline ends measures 8 bases. Paper-wide results and their limitations: Confirming at a functional level the hypothesis that regional TCRs recognize regional mutations was considered to require additional single-cell paired TCR alpha and beta sequencing. TCR-seq coverage of tumor T cells was estimated at only approximately 7% for alpha chains and around 13% for beta chains. The tumor nonsynonymous mutation count correlated with the number of expanded alpha and beta TCRs within the tumor. Counts of ubiquitous and regional expanded TCRs correlated with counts of ubiquitous and regional nonsynonymous mutations, respectively.

Libraries came from 5' RACE. The data were produced on a NextSeq 500. In the TCR library protocol, a unique molecular identifier was attached to each TCR cDNA molecule so that PCR and sequencing errors could be corrected. Turning to the authors' computational methods: Decombinator tools were used for TCR identification, UMI-based error correction and CDR3 extraction. Expanded TCRs were defined as those above a frequency of 2 per 1,000, corresponding to the top 1% of the tumor frequency distribution. Expanded tumor TCRs statistically deemed absent (corrected P<0.05) from at least one tumor region were classed as regional, and all other expanded tumor TCRs were classed as ubiquitous. Rényi diversity was computed with the R vegan package after subsampling each repertoire 100 times to 5,000 TCRs. To build CDR3 similarity networks, amino acid triplet string-kernel similarity was used, and CDR3s were connected when their pairwise similarity was above 0.82. Through fastp at Q25 and MiXCR, TCRdb rebuilt clones from the public reads, retaining in-frame beta chains. Every CDR3 protein is listed once, alongside the most common genes and DNA of its rows. The V and J calls and clone size come from TCRdb's table, not from the authors' own analysis. The sample yields several thousand distinct CDR3 sequences; 13% were counted once. The ten top clones hold around 10% of the sample.

The time point label of this sample denotes: sample taken at primary tumor resection. Donors were some 70 patients with early-stage, untreated non-small cell lung cancer from the lung TRACERx cohort. Whole RNA extracted from tumor and nontumor lung tissue, or from cryopreserved PBMC samples, was used for TCR sequencing without cell sorting. Patients were selected for TCR sequencing only if sufficient RNA was available from at least two tumor regions. Before selection, tumor and adjacent nontumor lung specimens were reviewed by a lung pathologist. Here the chain combines TRBV18 and TRBJ2-7; no D gene can be assigned with confidence. The sequence was collected from a female donor with early-stage non-small cell lung cancer. The material sequenced was lung tumor tissue, taken at surgery. The DNA sequence is TGTGCCAGCTCCCCTAGAACCTACGAGCAGTACTTC. Its protein product is CASSPRTYEQYF.